This T cell receptor beta chain was retrieved from a study of regulatory T cells in long-lasting Graves disease. Study-wide findings and caveats: Persistent patients shared more public clonotypes (roughly 2,800) than new patients (about 930). Persistent cases favored TRBV28, TRBJ1-2 and TRBJ2-5. TCR diversity in persistent Graves' patients was below that of newly diagnosed ones.

This clonotype was counted once. Its antigen remains unknown. Documented time point: persistent/refractory GD, antithyroid drugs over 5 years with positive TRAb. TCR sequences were obtained from RNA taken from PBMCs. The CDR3 sequence is 15 residues long. Looked up from germline, CDR1 is SEHNR and CDR2 is FQNEAQ (reference sequence). V gave up 4 bases and J gave up 4 bases, with 14 bases separating them. Building the TCR beta libraries relied on iRepertoire HTBI primers, and CDR3 regions underwent Arm-PCR. TCRdb reprocessed the multiplex PCR reads with MiXCR, giving one entry per CDR3 protein. The repertoire holds under 450,000 distinct CDR3 sequences, with around 20% as singletons.

V usage is TRBV7-9 and J usage is TRBJ2-4; D remains ambiguous. The sample here was peripheral blood mononuclear cells (PBMCs), taken when the disease was refractory, from a patient treated with antithyroid drugs. The source of this sequence is a female donor with Graves disease. The CDR3 protein is CASSSGPPGKNIQYF. The DNA for the CDR3 is TGTGCCAGCAGCTCTGGTCCGCCAGGAAAAAACATTCAGTACTTC.